This T cell receptor (beta chain) was recorded in a study of T cells in Graves' hyperthyroidism and ophthalmopathy. Study-wide findings and caveats: In blood, most of the thyroid clonotypes expanded above 0.001 were also present.

Amplified regions were TCR beta CDR3 sequences from RNA transcripts. The study used the HTBI primer set for a first-round RT-PCR of the TCR CDR3. Each CDR3 protein is one row after TCRdb ran MiXCR on the multiplex PCR reads. The repertoire has a few hundred thousand distinct CDR3 sequences, around 15% of them found once; the top ten carry 5% to 6.5%. Germline-derived CDR1 and CDR2 are LNHDA and SQIVND (reference sequence). Trimming shortened V by 5 bases and J by 6 bases, and 11 bases separated the two germline ends. The CDR3 loop spans 13 amino acids. Turning to this clonotype: What it binds is unknown.

The chain combines TRBV19 with TRBJ1-5; no clear D gene. The TCR comes from a woman aged 18-29 years with Graves' hyperthyroidism. The sequencing sample was made of blood. The CDR3 sequence is CASSPDTLQPQHF. The CDR3 DNA follows: TGTGCCAGTAGTCCTGACACGCTTCAGCCCCAGCATTTT.